The sequence of this TCR beta chain was determined in a study of response to subunit inactivated influenza vaccine. General observations from the study: It was suggested by the authors that few new T cells are recruited by each seasonal influenza vaccination.

Unmatched junction bases numbered 8, after V lost 4 bases and J lost 7 bases. The CDR3 has 13 residues. Germline assignment: CDR1 SQVTM and CDR2 ANQGSEA. This clonotype was seen a handful of times. Its antigen is not identified. TCRdb itself ran the RT-PCR reads through MiXCR, one entry per CDR3 protein. The sample lists about 520,000 distinct CDR3 sequences; around 7.9% were seen once. The chain links TRBV29-1 to TRBJ2-7; 9 bases map to TRBD2. This clonotype originated in a man between 50 and 69 years old who received an inactivated influenza vaccine. The material was PBMCs from blood, obtained less than 30 months after vaccination. This CDR3 is CSVGGLALREQYF. The DNA of the CDR3 is TGCAGCGTTGGGGGACTAGCACTGAGGGAGCAGTACTTC.